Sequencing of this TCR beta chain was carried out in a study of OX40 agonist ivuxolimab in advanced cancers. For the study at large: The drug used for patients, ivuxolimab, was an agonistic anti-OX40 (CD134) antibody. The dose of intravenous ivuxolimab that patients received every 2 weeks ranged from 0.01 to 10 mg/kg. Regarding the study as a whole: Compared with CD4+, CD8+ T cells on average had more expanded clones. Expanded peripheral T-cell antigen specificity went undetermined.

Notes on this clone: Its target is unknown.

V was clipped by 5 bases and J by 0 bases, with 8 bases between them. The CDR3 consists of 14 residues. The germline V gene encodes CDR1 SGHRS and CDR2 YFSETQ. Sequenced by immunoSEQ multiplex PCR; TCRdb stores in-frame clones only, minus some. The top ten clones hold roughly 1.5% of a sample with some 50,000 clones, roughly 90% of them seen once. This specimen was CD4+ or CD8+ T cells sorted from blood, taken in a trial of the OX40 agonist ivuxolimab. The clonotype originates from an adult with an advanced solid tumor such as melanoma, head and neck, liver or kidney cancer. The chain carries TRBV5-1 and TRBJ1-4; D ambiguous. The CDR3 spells CASRFQPTNEKLFF. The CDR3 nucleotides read TGCGCCAGCAGATTCCAACCAACTAATGAAAAACTGTTTTTT.